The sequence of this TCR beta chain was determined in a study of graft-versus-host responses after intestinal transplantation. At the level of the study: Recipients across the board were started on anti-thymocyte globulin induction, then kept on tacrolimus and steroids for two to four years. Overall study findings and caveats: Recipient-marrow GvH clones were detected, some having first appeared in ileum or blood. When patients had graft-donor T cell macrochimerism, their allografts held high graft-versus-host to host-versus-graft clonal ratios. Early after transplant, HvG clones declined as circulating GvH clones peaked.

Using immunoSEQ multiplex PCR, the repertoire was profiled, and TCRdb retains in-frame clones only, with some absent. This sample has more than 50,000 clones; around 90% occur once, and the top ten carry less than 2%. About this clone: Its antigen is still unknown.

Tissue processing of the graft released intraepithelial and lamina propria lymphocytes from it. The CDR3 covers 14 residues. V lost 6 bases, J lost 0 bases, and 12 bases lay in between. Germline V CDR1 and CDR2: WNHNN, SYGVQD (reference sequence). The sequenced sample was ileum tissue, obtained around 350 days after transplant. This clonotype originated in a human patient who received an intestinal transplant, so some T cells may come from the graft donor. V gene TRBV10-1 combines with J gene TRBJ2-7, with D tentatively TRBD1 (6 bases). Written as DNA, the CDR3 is TGCGCCAGCAGACCCCGGACAGACTCCTACGAGCAGTACTTC. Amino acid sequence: CASRPRTDSYEQYF.